The 4 T cell receptor beta chains presented below share a single source sample, sequenced in a study of blood T cell repertoires in COVID-19. TCRdb's table, derived via immunoSEQ multiplex PCR, lists solely in-frame clones and lacks some. The sample shows over 45,000 clones, roughly 87% of them seen only once. Sequencing was carried out using peripheral blood. All receptors derive from a man in his forties or fifties with active COVID-19.

The chain links TRBV6-4 to TRBJ1-1; D call uncertain. This CDR3 is built from 14 residues. Germline CDR1 is MRHNA and CDR2 is SNTAGT. V gave up 0 bases and J gave up 5 bases, with 10 bases separating them. The CDR3 here is CASSDSSRGTEAFF. In DNA, the CDR3 is TGTGCCAGCAGTGACTCAAGTAGAGGGACTGAAGCTTTCTTT.

This rearrangement joins TRBV11-2 to TRBJ1-2; TRBD1 is a possible D gene (6 bases). This CDR3 region has 11 residues. V was cut by 6 bases and J by 8 bases, with 10 bases left in between. Germline V CDR1 and CDR2: SGHAT, FQNNGV. The CDR3 DNA reads TGTGCCAGCAGTTTCAGGGGAGGCTACACCTTC. Its protein product is CASSFRGGYTF. Full variable domain (rest looked up from reference TRBV11-2 and TRBJ1-2): EAGVAQSPRYKIIEKRQSVAFWCNPISGHATLYWYQQILGQGPKLLIQFQNNGVVDDSQLPKDRFSAERLKGVDSTLKIQPAKLEDSAVYLCASSFRGGYTFGSGTRLTVV.

The table lists this clone with a few counts. CDR3 sequence: CASSLRGQGQELFF. The CDR3 DNA sequence: TGTGCCAGCAGCTTAAGGGGACAGGGACAGGAGCTGTTTTTT. This chain joins TRBV7-9 and TRBJ2-2; 9 bases fit TRBD1. The CDR3 sequence is 14 residues long. The trim removed 2 bases at V and 10 bases at J, leaving 5 bases unmatched. Germline-derived CDR1 and CDR2 are SEHNR and FQNEAQ (reference sequence).

This chain uses TRBV12-3 or TRBV12-4 with TRBJ1-5, with 8 bases matching TRBD1. The CDR3 is 13 residues long. V shed 5 bases, J shed 4 bases, and the junction held 1 base outside the gene matches. CDR3: CASSRQGNQPQHF. The CDR3 DNA sequence: TGTGCCAGCAGTCGACAGGGGAATCAGCCCCAGCATTTT.